This T cell receptor (beta chain) was profiled in a study of cytomegalovirus exposure and HLA in healthy donors (dated by TCRdb to 2015 to 2018). Regarding the complete study: A later analysis indicated that the 130 or so validation repertoires were generated on the platform also employed for the roughly 650 repertoires of the first cohort. To predict cytomegalovirus infection status, the study combined high-throughput TCR immunosequencing, statistical association of individual TCRs with disease status, and machine learning. The aim of the study was to test whether cataloging public T cell receptors could identify signatures of past pathogen exposure. Along with the roughly 670-subject first cohort, a separate validation cohort of about 110 different subjects was used.

The method behind the library was the immunoSEQ multiplex PCR assay. On the study's bioinformatics: A statistical classification framework was built to diagnose cytomegalovirus status from the catalog of TCR beta chain sequences. The source is immuneACCESS, and TCRdb retained only in-frame sequences with V and J called. Part of the clones is not carried over; for the studies checked, unresolved V genes explain less than half of this, and the remainder is unexplained. D and trimming were read from the DNA, whereas the V and J calls and clone size are those reported in that table. For this sample the table gives roughly 52,000 clones, of which roughly 90% were detected only once. 2.5% to 3.5% of the sample comes from the top ten. Separate from the roughly 660-subject first cohort, the validation cohort of about 120 subjects was the group to which the donors belonged. Regarding this clone: Its cognate antigen has yet to be identified. No per-base quality is available; no much larger clone lies one base away.

The cysteine opens and the phenylalanine closes a CDR3 of 17 amino acids. Only the CDR3 DNA stays, 51 bases, in frame from base 1. V trim: 5 bases; J trim: 2 bases; unmatched bases: 9. CDR1 and CDR2 were assigned from the germline V gene as LGHNA and YNFKEQ. Overall study outcomes, separate from this receptor: A total of about 150 TCR beta chains were listed by the study as associated with cytomegalovirus. In vitro tests confirmed that a few of the cytomegalovirus-associated TCR beta chains recognize cytomegalovirus antigens. According to the authors, the approach could potentially be generalized to other disease states and immunological phenotypes. Most TCR sequences were observed very rarely across donors, whereas some public TCRs were present in many individuals. The classifier was reported to diagnose cytomegalovirus status with high specificity and sensitivity in both the original and validation cohorts. Of the cluster scores, 90% to 95% were above 0 in a later analysis, which found that TCRs clustered in the first cohort also tended to co-occur in the 120 validation repertoires. A later analysis had no HLA typing for the validation cohort, so co-occurrence there was scored across all 130 or so repertoires.

Rearrangement joined TRBV4-2 to TRBJ2-1, with TRBD1 identical over 10 junction bases. Sequenced material: PBMCs. The sequence was collected from a man aged 18 to 29 in good health and CMV-seronegative. The CDR3 region has the sequence CASSISPGTGAYNEQFF. The DNA reads as follows: TGTGCCAGCAGCATTAGTCCCGGGACAGGGGCCTACAATGAGCAGTTCTTC.